This T cell receptor (beta chain) is drawn from a study of blood T cell repertoires in COVID-19 (dated by TCRdb to 2020 to 2021). Regarding the research as a whole: Samples from collaborators originated in the United States, Italy and Spain and spanned both the acute and convalescent phases of COVID-19. The material from the prospective study consisted of cDNA or gDNA derived from T cells, B-cell-depleted T cells, or PBMCs. Deeply sampled blood TCRbeta repertoires from subjects exposed to, actively infected with, or recovered from COVID-19 were included in the dataset. Samples were obtained from the ongoing ImmuneRACE study (first 160 participants) and from about 1,300 subjects provided by 6 global collaborators. Sample metadata almost always included a de-identified subject ID, COVID-19 status, age in years and sex. The repertoires were released in a freely available public database meant as a resource for research on the immune response to SARS-CoV-2. Where HLA class I and class II types were available, the types were taken from metadata supplied by the sample provider, not from assay-based typing.

Participants in the prospective study were enrolled through a virtual design, were aged about 18 to 100 years, and lived in 24 United States geographic areas. Cohort assignment in the prospective study relied on participant-reported clinical history from a screening survey and a study questionnaire. Recovered participants in ImmuneRACE Cohort 3 were defined by two consecutive negative NP/OP PCR tests, clearance by a healthcare professional, or resolution of symptoms. Mobile phlebotomists in the prospective study collected whole blood, serum and a nasopharyngeal or oropharyngeal swab from every participant. Over an approximately 2-month period, participants in the prospective study had the option of providing additional blood draws and questionnaires. Before DNA extraction, prospective study blood samples were shipped either frozen or at room temperature. Per the germline V gene, MDHEN is the CDR1 and SYDVKM is the CDR2. Inclusive of the bounding cysteine and phenylalanine, the CDR3 is 13 residues long. Left in the record is the CDR3 DNA by itself, 39 bases read in frame from the first base. V was cut back by 7 bases and J by 6 bases, leaving a gap of 15 bases between them.

As to this clone: The antigen it binds to is not known. Qualities for individual bases were not recorded, and no much larger clone is one base off.

The immunoSEQ Assay, a bias-controlled multiplex PCR, was used to amplify TCRbeta CDR3 regions from genomic DNA. On the authors' methods: Within the assay, amplification of reference gene primers was used to estimate how many nucleated cells each sample contained. Sequence reads were collapsed and filtered to measure the absolute abundance of every unique TCRbeta CDR3 rearrangement. For each sample, productive Simpson clonality was calculated as the square root of Simpson's diversity index over productive rearrangements. TCRdb's version of the immuneACCESS table is confined to in-frame rearrangements and falls short of the full clone set. An unresolved V gene accounts for under half of the shortfall where checked; the remainder is of unknown origin. D and trimming come from the DNA, and the V and J calls and clone size come from that table. This sample is represented by a few hundred thousand clones; about 87% of them were singletons. 10% of the sample lies in the top ten.

What the research found in general, with its limitations: The amount of clinical and demographic metadata varied by source and participant and was provided uncurated.

The clonotype comes from a woman in her fifties or sixties who had recovered from COVID-19. Rearrangement joined TRBV28 to TRBJ1-1; the D gene cannot be named for sure. Sequences were obtained from PBMCs or T cells enriched from blood (not recorded which). For the CDR3, the sequence is CASKEAPSAEAFF. The sequence in DNA is TGTGCCAGCAAAGAAGCACCCTCCGCTGAAGCTTTCTTT.